The rows below give T cell receptor beta chains drawn from one sample of a study of blood T cell repertoires in COVID-19. Sequencing was performed with immunoSEQ multiplex PCR; in TCRdb, only in-frame clones are kept and a portion is missing. The data hold some 77,000 clones, with 80% to 85% observed a single time. The source material was peripheral blood. Receptors originate from a woman aged 55-70 years with acute or convalescent COVID-19. Both conserved end residues are part of each CDR3. The D gene is left open where the match is weak. Clone size is shown for a subset of rows, as once, few, many or a class of expanded clone.

few	TRBV21-1	-	TRBJ2-3	CASSRGGADTQYF	TGTGCCAGCAGCCGTGGAGGAGCAGATACGCAGTATTTT
-	TRBV2	-	TRBJ1-1	CASSEGGAVTEAFF	TGTGCCAGCAGTGAGGGGGGGGCTGTGACTGAAGCTTTCTTT
-	TRBV9	TRBD2	TRBJ2-2	CASSLSSGNTGELFF	TGTGCCAGCAGTCTTTCTAGCGGGAACACCGGGGAGCTGTTTTTT
-	TRBV6-5	-	TRBJ2-7	CASSPGGFSYEQYF	TGTGCCAGCTCCCCAGGGGGGTTCTCCTACGAGCAGTACTTC
once	TRBV12-1	-	TRBJ1-6	CASRPSGNRGRGNSPLHF	TGTGCCAGCAGACCATCAGGGAACAGGGGGCGAGGTAATTCACCCCTCCACTTT
-	TRBV6-1	TRBD1	TRBJ1-5	CASSATRGQGAFGERPQHF	TGTGCCAGCAGTGCAACTCGGGGACAGGGGGCATTTGGAGAGCGGCCCCAGCATTTT
-	TRBV11-1	TRBD2	TRBJ2-7	CASSRTSGSRTEQYF	TGTGCCAGCAGCCGGACTAGCGGGAGTCGGACCGAGCAGTACTTC
-	TRBV7-3	TRBD1	TRBJ1-1	CASSPTGQRNEAFF	TGTGCCAGCAGCCCCACGGGACAGCGAAATGAAGCTTTCTTT
-	TRBV5-1	TRBD1	TRBJ2-2	CASSGTGYLNTGELFF	TGCGCCAGCAGCGGGACAGGCTACTTGAACACCGGGGAGCTGTTTTTT
-	TRBV19	-	TRBJ1-2	CASSISPGDGYTF	TGTGCCAGTAGTATAAGTCCAGGGGATGGCTACACCTTC
-	TRBV24-1	-	TRBJ2-7	CATSGGGGLSYEQYF	TGTGCCACCAGTGGTGGAGGGGGCCTCTCCTACGAGCAGTACTTC
-	TRBV5-1	TRBD1	TRBJ2-5	CASRTMGQNQETQYF	TGCGCCAGCAGGACGATGGGACAGAACCAAGAGACCCAGTACTTC
once	TRBV28	TRBD2	TRBJ2-1	CASSPSGRGHNEQFF	TGTGCCAGCAGCCCTAGCGGGAGGGGACACAATGAGCAGTTCTTC
-	TRBV10-1	TRBD1	TRBJ1-3	CASISGEDRAHMPSSGNTIYF	TGCGCCAGCATCTCAGGTGAGGACAGGGCTCACATGCCTAGCTCTGGAAACACCATATATTTT
-	TRBV19	TRBD1	TRBJ2-2	CASSSPRGRVTGELFF	TGTGCCAGTAGTAGTCCTAGGGGGCGCGTAACCGGGGAGCTGTTTTTT
-	TRBV10-3	-	TRBJ1-2	CAISDFYNYGYTF	TGTGCCATCAGTGACTTCTATAACTATGGCTACACCTTC
-	TRBV6-8	TRBD2	TRBJ2-5	CASSRLAGERETQYF	TGTGCCAGCAGTAGACTAGCGGGAGAGAGGGAGACCCAGTACTTC
-	TRBV7-9	TRBD2	TRBJ2-1	CASSPGTSVYNEQFF	TGTGCCAGCAGCCCCGGGACTAGCGTCTACAATGAGCAGTTCTTC
-	TRBV7-2	TRBD1	TRBJ2-3	CASSSDRGSISQYF	TGTGCCAGCAGCTCGGACAGGGGTAGTATCAGTCAGTATTTT
-	TRBV19	-	TRBJ2-2	CAKTGEDTGELFF	TGTGCCAAAACAGGGGAGGACACCGGGGAGCTGTTTTTT
-	TRBV27	-	TRBJ1-2	CASSPQAAYGYTF	TGTGCCAGCAGCCCGCAGGCCGCCTATGGCTACACCTTC
-	TRBV7-2	TRBD2	TRBJ2-4	CASSKQTSGKFQQYF	TGTGCCAGCAGCAAACAGACTAGCGGGAAATTCCAGCAGTACTTC
-	TRBV19	TRBD1	TRBJ2-7	CASSPGQGSTYEQYF	TGTGCCAGTAGCCCGGGACAGGGTTCGACCTACGAGCAGTACTTC
once	TRBV3-1/TRBV3-2	-	TRBJ2-7	CASSQDGFGTGSYEQYF	TGTGCCAGCAGCCAAGATGGTTTTGGGACTGGATCCTACGAGCAGTACTTC
-	TRBV5-1	-	TRBJ1-1	CASSLTGFKAEAFF	TGCGCCAGCAGCTTGACGGGTTTTAAGGCTGAAGCTTTCTTT